Following are 26 T cell receptor beta chains from one sample sequenced in a study of blood T cell repertoires in COVID-19. Some clones are missing from TCRdb's copy, which holds only in-frame ones; the method was immunoSEQ multiplex PCR. Of approximately 280,000 clones in the sample, approximately 90% were seen once. Sequencing was performed on peripheral blood. The source of these receptors is a woman in her twenties or thirties with COVID-19, enrolled during active disease.

The chain uses TRBV6-6 and TRBJ2-7, with 9 bases fitting TRBD1. Trimming at V came to 6 bases and at J to 6 bases, leaving 15 bases not matched to a gene. Looked up from germline, CDR1 is MNHNY and CDR2 is SVGAGI (reference sequence). This CDR3 is 16 amino acids long. CDR3 nucleotides: TGTGCCAGCAGGCCCGGAAGTGGACAGGGGTCTATCGAGCAGTACTTC. Translation gives CASRPGSGQGSIEQYF.

This chain uses TRBV3-1 (or the pseudogene TRBV3-2) with TRBJ2-7; D is unresolved. Germline V gene lookup returns CDR1 LGHDT and CDR2 YNNKEL (reference sequence). Deletions cut 1 base from V and 4 bases from J, with 8 bases between. The CDR3 is 13 residues long. CDR3: CASSQGQAYEQYF. As DNA, the CDR3 is TGTGCCAGCAGCCAAGGCCAAGCATACGAGCAGTACTTC.

At least ten counts were recorded for this clone. This chain uses TRBV5-1 with TRBJ1-5; TRBD1 agrees at 7 bases. The CDR3 length is 15 residues. Trimming cost V 4 bases and J 0 bases; bases outside gene matches: 4. Germline CDR1 and CDR2: SGHRS and YFSETQ. The CDR3 sequence: CASSPGTVSNQPQHF. Written as DNA, the CDR3 is TGCGCCAGCAGCCCCGGGACAGTTAGCAATCAGCCCCAGCATTTT.

The rearrangement joins TRBV4-1 to TRBJ1-6; no definite D call. V lost 3 bases and J lost 4, with 7 bases in between. The CDR3 has 14 residues. From germline, CDR1 is MGHRA and CDR2 YSYEKL. For the CDR3, the DNA is TGCGCCAGCAGCCAGCCGGTGTATAATTCACCCCTCCACTTT. Its translation: CASSQPVYNSPLHF.

Only one count was recorded for this clone. The same CDR3 is also encoded by other DNA sequences in this sample. The chain joins TRBV9 to TRBJ2-7; TRBD1 might be the D (5 bases). Between the trimmed V and J ends, which lost 0 bases and 3 bases, there was a span of 7 bases. The germline V gene encodes CDR1 SGDLS and CDR2 YYNGEE. The CDR3 length is 13 residues. CDR3 DNA sequence: TGTGCCAGCAGCGTAGGGGGCAGCTACGAGCAGTACTTC. Protein: CASSVGGSYEQYF.

The chain couples TRBV2 to TRBJ1-6; D may be TRBD1 (6 bases). The CDR3 is made up of 15 amino acids. Trimming removed 8 bases at V and 10 bases at J, with 21 bases between. Germline CDR1 is SNHLY and CDR2 is FYNNEI. The CDR3 DNA sequence: TGTGCCAGCTGTAAGGGGGACGTTGGGGGATCACCCCTCCACTTT. Its translation is CASCKGDVGGSPLHF.

The rearrangement uses TRBV7-2 and TRBJ1-5; TRBD1 matches at 8 bases. Germline values: CDR1 SGHTA, CDR2 FQGNSA. V dropped 6 bases and J dropped 5; count of bases not matched to a gene: 9. The CDR3 spans 15 residues. The DNA for the CDR3 is TGTGCCAGCAGGTCTACAGGGGGTCGGGATCAGCCCCAGCATTTT. Protein: CASRSTGGRDQPQHF.

The chain has TRBV4-1 and TRBJ2-3; unclear D gene. The CDR3 contains 14 residues. Germline-derived CDR1 and CDR2 are MGHRA and YSYEKL. V lost 1 base, J lost 4 bases, and 9 bases lay in between. CDR3 DNA: TGCGCCAGCAGCCAAGTCGGTTCGTCAGATACGCAGTATTTT. Its translation: CASSQVGSSDTQYF.

The chain links TRBV5-6 to TRBJ2-7, with 8 bases that match TRBD2. The CDR3 length is 14 residues. The germline gives CDR1 SGHDT, CDR2 YYEEEE. Unmatched junction bases numbered 2, after V lost 0 bases and J lost 3 bases. The CDR3 reads CASSLVAGGYEQYF. The CDR3, as DNA: TGTGCCAGCAGCTTGGTTGCGGGAGGCTACGAGCAGTACTTC.

This sequence joins TRBV5-1 and TRBJ1-3, with D possibly TRBD1 on 5 matching bases. The CDR3 spans 15 residues. V was cut by 0 bases and J by 2 bases, with 9 bases left in between. CDR1 and CDR2 (germline): SGHRS, YFSETQ. The CDR3 spells CASSLESGPGNTIYF. CDR3 DNA sequence: TGCGCCAGCAGCTTGGAGTCAGGGCCTGGAAACACCATATATTTT.

This clone has a single count. The rearrangement links TRBV5-6 to TRBJ1-3; weak D call: TRBD1 (6 bases). The CDR3 spans 14 residues. Trimming shortened V by 2 bases and J by 4 bases, and 10 bases separated the two germline ends. Germline CDR1 reads SGHDT; CDR2 reads YYEEEE. The CDR3 reads CASSFQGIGNTIYF. The CDR3 nucleotides are TGTGCCAGCAGCTTTCAGGGGATCGGAAACACCATATATTTT.

The chain joins TRBV5-1 to TRBJ2-5, with 14 bases that match TRBD2. V was pared by 8 bases and J by 5 bases, with 8 bases of the junction left unmatched. Germline loops: CDR1 SGHRS, CDR2 YFSETQ. This CDR3 is built from 15 residues. The CDR3 DNA sequence: TGCGCCAGTAGGGGACTAGCGGGAGTCGGGGAGACCCAGTACTTC. Protein sequence: CASRGLAGVGETQYF.

The V call is TRBV6-5, the J call TRBJ2-7; TRBD2 matches at 14 bases. From germline, CDR1 is MNHEY and CDR2 SVGAGI. After removal of 5 bases from V and 5 bases from J, the junction contained 5 bases not matched to a gene. The CDR3 loop spans 15 amino acids. CDR3 coding DNA: TGTGCCAGCAGTAAGGGACTAGCGGGAGTCAACGAGCAGTACTTC. Translated: CASSKGLAGVNEQYF.

The V and J genes are TRBV6-5 and TRBJ2-7; TRBD1 aligns across 8 bases. The CDR3 spans 14 residues. V was clipped by 6 bases and J by 5 bases; unmatched bases: 9. Germline V gene data show CDR1 as MNHEY and CDR2 as SVGAGI. The DNA for the CDR3 is TGTGCCAGCAGCCATGGGACAGGTTCGGACGAGCAGTACTTC. Amino acid sequence: CASSHGTGSDEQYF.

The V gene is TRBV6-5, the J gene TRBJ1-6, with 11 bases identical to TRBD1. Germline-derived CDR1 and CDR2 are MNHEY and SVGAGI. With V trimmed by 4 bases and J by 10 bases, 3 bases remained unmatched. There are 14 residues in the CDR3. CDR3 coding DNA: TGTGCCAGCAGTTGGGGACAGGGGGAGTCACCCCTCCACTTT. It encodes CASSWGQGESPLHF.

The chain carries TRBV15 and TRBJ2-3, with 8 positions matching TRBD2. Germline trimming cut 5 bases from V and 1 base from J; bases unmatched to any gene: 8. Germline CDR1 and CDR2: LNHNV and YYDKDF (reference sequence). This CDR3 region has 16 residues. DNA of the CDR3: TGTGCCACCAGCCGTCCCACTAGCGGACGCACAGATACGCAGTATTTT. The encoded protein is CATSRPTSGRTDTQYF.

V and J are TRBV6-5 and TRBJ2-1; possible D gene TRBD2, 5 bases. V lost 6 bases to trimming and J lost 9 bases, with 18 bases between them. The CDR3 is 14 amino acids. The germline gives CDR1 MNHEY, CDR2 SVGAGI. The CDR3 sequence: CASSYNSISGEQFF. CDR3 nucleotides: TGTGCCAGCAGCTACAATTCGATAAGCGGTGAGCAGTTCTTC.

The V gene is TRBV30, the J gene TRBJ2-6; no clear D. Germline V gene lookup returns CDR1 GTSNPN and CDR2 SVGIG (reference sequence). The CDR3 covers 16 residues. The V end lost 4 bases, the J end lost 0 bases, and 13 bases lay between the germline ends. CDR3: CAWNAIGVSGANVLTF. The CDR3 DNA sequence: TGTGCCTGGAATGCGATAGGAGTCTCTGGGGCCAACGTCCTGACTTTC.

V usage is TRBV5-8 and J usage is TRBJ1-5; D not resolved. V was clipped by 4 bases and J by 0 bases, with 8 bases between them. The CDR3 totals 14 residues. CDR1 is SGHTS, CDR2 YDEGEE, per germline. This CDR3 reads CASSPRDSNQPQHF. As DNA, the CDR3 is TGTGCCAGCAGCCCTCGGGATAGCAATCAGCCCCAGCATTTT.

The chain carries TRBV15 and TRBJ1-4; 10 nucleotides line up with TRBD1. V gave up 3 bases and J gave up 4 bases; unmatched junction bases: 2. This CDR3 has 15 amino acids. Germline V gene data show CDR1 as LNHNV and CDR2 as YYDKDF (reference sequence). The CDR3 loop reads CATSRGQGLNEKLFF. The CDR3, as DNA: TGTGCCACCAGCAGGGGACAGGGGCTTAATGAAAAACTGTTTTTT. Drawing the rest from reference TRBV15 and TRBJ1-4, the complete variable domain is DAMVIQNPRYQVTQFGKPVTLSCSQTLNHNVMYWYQQKSSQAPKLLFHYYDKDFNNEADTPDNFQSRRPNTSFCFLDIRSPGLGDTAMYLCATSRGQGLNEKLFFGSGTQLSVL.

V gene TRBV6-5 combines with J gene TRBJ1-1, with TRBD1 identical over 9 bases. V lost 5 bases and J lost 0; bases outside the gene matches: 1. The CDR3 is 14 residues long. From germline, CDR1 is MNHEY and CDR2 SVGAGI. CDR3 sequence (DNA): TGTGCCAGCAGTAGACAGGGGGTGAACACTGAAGCTTTCTTT. Encoded protein: CASSRQGVNTEAFF.

The rearrangement joins TRBV5-6 to TRBJ2-1, with D unresolved. CDR1 and CDR2 from the germline V gene are SGHDT and YYEEEE. The V gene lost 3 bases and the J gene lost 5 bases, with 9 bases spanning the gap. The CDR3 has 13 residues. The CDR3 protein is CASSSMPDNEQFF. The CDR3 bases are TGTGCCAGCAGCTCCATGCCAGACAATGAGCAGTTCTTC.

As DNA, the CDR3 is TGTGCCACCGCCCGCCAGGCCAATGAGCAGTTCTTC. This encodes CATARQANEQFF. J is TRBJ2-1 and V is TRBV19; D is unclear. The CDR3 totals 12 residues. Germline CDR1 reads LNHDA; CDR2 reads SQIVND (reference sequence). The V end was cut by 10 bases, the J end by 6 bases, with 13 bases between.

This clone appeared a few times. V and J are TRBV6-5 and TRBJ2-2; TRBD2 matches 7 bases. V was clipped by 8 bases and J by 4 bases; unmatched bases: 7. Looked up from germline, CDR1 is MNHEY and CDR2 is SVGAGI. The CDR3 has 14 residues. The DNA of the CDR3 is TGTGCCAGCCGTTCGGGAGGCCTCACCGGGGAGCTGTTTTTT. It codes for CASRSGGLTGELFF.

The rearrangement uses TRBV5-6 and TRBJ2-1; TRBD1 is a possible D gene (6 bases). CDR1 SGHDT and CDR2 YYEEEE come from the germline V gene. The CDR3 is made up of 16 amino acids. The V end lost 4 bases, the J end lost 4 bases, and 18 bases lay between the germline ends. CDR3 in amino acids: CASSRATSQGYNEQFF. DNA of the CDR3: TGTGCCAGCAGCCGCGCGACCTCACAGGGTTACAATGAGCAGTTCTTC.

The rearrangement links TRBV10-1 to TRBJ2-1; TRBD1 matches 11 bases. The CDR3 consists of 16 residues. V dropped 2 bases and J dropped 7; count of bases not matched to a gene: 7. The germline CDR1 and CDR2 sequences are WNHNN and SYGVQD (reference sequence). CDR3 sequence: CASSEIGTGGTNEQFF. The CDR3 region has the DNA TGCGCCAGCAGTGAGATTGGGACAGGGGGAACAAATGAGCAGTTCTTC.